A selection of T cell receptor beta chains follows, all from one sample in a study of regulatory T cells in long-lasting Graves disease. In TCRdb, the multiplex PCR reads were re-called with MiXCR into one record per CDR3 protein. The sample consists of 450,000 to 600,000 distinct CDR3 sequences, about 16% of them appearing once. The same sample was also studied in work on T cells in Graves' hyperthyroidism and ophthalmopathy.

The specimen was peripheral blood mononuclear cells (PBMCs), collected at new diagnosis, from a patient treated with antithyroid drugs. Receptors were obtained from a man in his forties with Graves disease. Both conserved end residues are part of each CDR3. Fields, in order: D gene, clone size, J gene, V gene, CDR3 protein, CDR3 DNA. The D gene is left open where the match is weak. Clone size is given for some rows only: seen once, a few or many times, or a class if the clone is expanded.

TRBD1 many TRBJ2-7 TRBV28 CASSRGQGRSYEQYF TGTGCCAGCAGCCGGGGACAGGGCCGCTCCTACGAGCAGTACTTC
- many TRBJ2-2 TRBV20-1 CSARDRRGGDTGELFF TGCAGTGCTAGAGATCGCAGGGGGGGCGACACCGGGGAGCTGTTTTTT
- few TRBJ2-5 TRBV29-1 CSVDRGTEETQYF TGCAGCGTTGATCGCGGGACGGAGGAGACCCAGTACTTC
TRBD2 many TRBJ2-7 TRBV6-1 CASRSPGLADFYEQYF TGTGCCAGCAGATCTCCGGGACTAGCGGATTTCTACGAGCAGTACTTC
TRBD2 few TRBJ2-2 TRBV29-1 CSVTGTSGNADTGELFF TGCAGCGTGACCGGGACTAGCGGGAATGCGGACACCGGGGAGCTGTTTTTT
TRBD1 few TRBJ1-5 TRBV4-2 CASSQGEGQDQPQHF TGTGCCAGCAGCCAAGGCGAGGGACAGGATCAGCCCCAGCATTTT
- many TRBJ1-1 TRBV20-1 CSAKAPGSEAFF TGCAGTGCTAAAGCGCCAGGTTCTGAAGCTTTCTTT
- many TRBJ1-1 TRBV20-1 CSARDTGTPTEAFF TGCAGTGCTAGAGACACCGGGACACCCACTGAAGCTTTCTTT
TRBD2 many TRBJ2-4 TRBV27 CASSPIWWGGEAKNIQYF TGTGCCAGCAGTCCAATCTGGTGGGGGGGGGAAGCCAAAAACATTCAGTACTTC
- - TRBJ1-1 TRBV2 CASSAVTATEAFF TGTGCCAGCAGCGCAGTGACAGCCACTGAAGCTTTCTTT
- many TRBJ2-1 TRBV10-3 CAISESAGLSYNEQFF TGTGCCATCAGTGAATCGGCAGGCCTCTCCTACAATGAGCAGTTCTTC
- many TRBJ1-1 TRBV28 CATIGGAQTEAFF TGTGCCACCATCGGGGGGGCGCAAACTGAAGCTTTCTTT
TRBD2 many TRBJ2-3 TRBV3-1 CASSSGTSKTQYF TGTGCCAGCAGCTCCGGGACTAGTAAAACGCAGTATTTT
- - TRBJ1-2 TRBV11-3 CASSQRARADYGYTF TGTGCCAGCAGCCAGAGGGCAAGGGCCGACTATGGCTACACCTTC
- many TRBJ2-7 TRBV28 CASSLLGALGYEQYF TGTGCCAGCAGTTTATTGGGAGCCTTGGGCTACGAGCAGTACTTC
- - TRBJ2-7 TRBV29-1 CSVKSGYEQYF TGCAGCGTTAAGTCGGGATACGAGCAGTACTTC
TRBD2 - TRBJ2-5 TRBV5-6 CASSPGLAGGPSETQYF TGTGCCAGCAGCCCCGGACTAGCGGGAGGGCCGTCCGAGACCCAGTACTTC
- - TRBJ2-5 TRBV5-1 CASSTARGQETQYF TGCGCCAGCAGCACAGCGAGAGGCCAAGAGACCCAGTACTTC
TRBD2 - TRBJ2-3 TRBV19 CASRELAGETDTQYF TGTGCCAGTAGGGAACTGGCGGGAGAAACAGATACGCAGTATTTT
- many TRBJ2-2 TRBV28 CASSSYRVTGELFF TGTGCCAGCAGTTCCTACAGGGTCACCGGGGAGCTGTTTTTT
TRBD1 many TRBJ1-2 TRBV30 CAWSVSGGTYGYTF TGTGCCTGGAGTGTGTCAGGGGGGACTTATGGCTACACCTTC
TRBD2 many TRBJ2-3 TRBV27 CASSPGAGVPLRYF TGTGCCAGCAGTCCAGGAGCGGGAGTCCCGTTGCGGTATTTT
TRBD1 many TRBJ2-7 TRBV6-5 CASSSHRGRDEQYF TGTGCCAGCAGTTCGCACAGGGGGCGCGACGAGCAGTACTTC
TRBD2 many TRBJ2-1 TRBV5-1 CASSSPGGAGVLNEQFF TGCGCCAGCAGCTCCCCGGGGGGAGCGGGAGTTCTCAATGAGCAGTTCTTC
- many TRBJ1-6 TRBV3-1 CASSQESDNSPLHF TGTGCCAGCAGCCAAGAGTCAGATAATTCACCCCTCCACTTT
- - TRBJ1-2 TRBV24-1 CATSDRYGYTF TGTGCCACCAGTGATCGCTATGGCTACACCTTC
TRBD1 many TRBJ2-6 TRBV30 CAWSGVTGNSGANVLTF TGTGCCTGGAGTGGGGTGACAGGGAACTCTGGGGCCAACGTCCTGACTTTC
TRBD2 - TRBJ2-1 TRBV2 CASRGPSGQKGSYNEQFF TGTGCCAGCAGGGGGCCTAGCGGGCAAAAGGGCTCCTACAATGAGCAGTTCTTC
TRBD1 many TRBJ1-6 TRBV11-1 CASSLQGDNSPLHF TGTGCCAGCAGCTTACAGGGGGATAATTCACCCCTCCACTTT
TRBD1 few TRBJ2-7 TRBV2 CASSVQGLNEQYF TGTGCCAGCAGTGTACAGGGGCTCAACGAGCAGTACTTC
TRBD2 - TRBJ2-5 TRBV9 CASSPGTSGMRETQYF TGTGCCAGCAGCCCCGGGACTAGCGGGATGAGGGAGACCCAGTACTTC
- - TRBJ2-1 TRBV6-2/TRBV6-3 CASSEARALGNEQFF TGTGCCAGCAGTGAAGCACGAGCGCTGGGCAATGAGCAGTTCTTC
- - TRBJ2-3 TRBV5-1 CASSRARAETDTQYF TGCGCCAGCAGCCGGGCGCGGGCGGAGACAGATACGCAGTATTTT
- - TRBJ1-3 TRBV30 CAWSHLDIRSGNTIYF TGTGCCTGGAGTCATTTAGACATTCGCTCTGGAAACACCATATATTTT
- - TRBJ2-7 TRBV15 CATSPLSGAGSYEQYF TGTGCCACCAGCCCCCTTTCAGGGGCCGGATCCTACGAGCAGTACTTC
TRBD1 - TRBJ2-5 TRBV12-3/TRBV12-4 CASSRPGQGLAETQYF TGTGCCAGCAGTCGCCCGGGACAGGGCTTGGCAGAGACCCAGTACTTC
TRBD2 - TRBJ2-1 TRBV2 CASSQSASGSENEQFF TGTGCCAGCAGCCAATCCGCCAGCGGGAGCGAGAATGAGCAGTTCTTC
- many TRBJ2-5 TRBV6-1 CASSDTGAQETQYF TGTGCCAGCAGTGATACAGGAGCCCAAGAGACCCAGTACTTC
- many TRBJ1-4 TRBV5-1 CASKLPGGTNEKLFF TGCGCCAGCAAACTACCCGGGGGAACTAATGAAAAACTGTTTTTT
- many TRBJ2-5 TRBV5-1 CASSPTSVETQYF TGCGCCAGCAGCCCGACGTCGGTGGAGACCCAGTACTTC
- - TRBJ1-5 TRBV19 CASSMGSGAQHF TGTGCCAGTAGTATGGGTTCGGGAGCCCAGCATTTT
- many TRBJ2-7 TRBV29-1 CSVEVGYEQYF TGCAGCGTTGAAGTGGGCTACGAGCAGTACTTC
TRBD2 - TRBJ2-2 TRBV3-1 CASSRETGGPTGELFF TGTGCCAGCAGCCGAGAGACGGGAGGGCCGACCGGGGAGCTGTTTTTT
- - TRBJ1-3 TRBV28 CASSPFQKPNSGNTIYF TGTGCCAGCAGTCCCTTTCAAAAGCCTAACTCTGGAAACACCATATATTTT
TRBD1 many TRBJ2-1 TRBV3-1 CASSQIGTDYNEQFF TGTGCCAGCAGCCAGATAGGGACAGATTACAATGAGCAGTTCTTC
- few TRBJ2-5 TRBV11-3 CASSSAGQLQETQYF TGTGCCAGCAGCTCCGCAGGACAGCTCCAAGAGACCCAGTACTTC
TRBD2 few TRBJ2-2 TRBV29-1 CSVAQRGAHTGELFF TGCAGCGTTGCTCAGCGGGGGGCCCACACCGGGGAGCTGTTTTTT
TRBD1 many TRBJ2-4 TRBV5-1 CASSRGQGKNIQYF TGCGCCAGCAGCAGGGGACAGGGGAAAAACATTCAGTACTTC
- many TRBJ1-5 TRBV3-1 CASSQGSPNNQPQHF TGTGCCAGCAGCCAAGGGTCCCCGAACAATCAGCCCCAGCATTTT
TRBD2 many TRBJ2-1 TRBV20-1 CSARGGSSYNEQFF TGCAGTGCTAGGGGCGGGAGCTCCTACAATGAGCAGTTCTTC
- few TRBJ2-1 TRBV9 CASSVASLPYNEQFF TGTGCCAGCAGCGTAGCCAGTCTCCCTTACAATGAGCAGTTCTTC
TRBD1 - TRBJ2-7 TRBV9 CASSVSGQGATEQYF TGTGCCAGCAGCGTTTCAGGACAGGGGGCGACCGAGCAGTACTTC
- many TRBJ2-7 TRBV2 CASSEKEWAGYEQYF TGTGCCAGCAGTGAAAAGGAATGGGCAGGCTACGAGCAGTACTTC
- many TRBJ2-7 TRBV5-5 CASRSGSFSYEQYF TGTGCCAGCAGATCGGGGTCCTTCTCCTACGAGCAGTACTTC
- few TRBJ2-3 TRBV5-1 CASSLGLTTDTQYF TGCGCCAGCAGCTTGGGTCTGACCACAGATACGCAGTATTTT
- - TRBJ2-1 TRBV19 CASSIGEGAYNEQFF TGTGCCAGTAGTATAGGGGAGGGGGCCTACAATGAGCAGTTCTTC
- many TRBJ1-1 TRBV5-1 CASSPEGYTEAFF TGCGCCAGCAGCCCCGAGGGTTACACTGAAGCTTTCTTT